A selection of T cell receptor beta chains follows, all from one sample in a study of T-cell memory formation after mild COVID-19. Each CDR3 protein is one row after TCRdb ran MiXCR on the 5' RACE reads. The top ten clones hold 2% to 2.5% of a sample with around 140,000 distinct CDR3 sequences, roughly 21% of them seen once. The sequenced sample consisted of PBMCs or a T cell subset sorted from them (not recorded which). The source is an adult woman who had mild COVID-19 (a few samples of this study predate the infection). Cell type and time point are not known. CDR3s include the opening cysteine and the closing phenylalanine or tryptophan. A D gene is named only where the DNA matches it firmly. Some rows have no size entry. The others give once, few or many, or a class for an expanded clone.

. TRBJ2-2 . TRBV4-1 TGCGCCAGCAGCCAAGAGACAGTACCTACCGGGGAGCTGTTTTTT CASSQETVPTGELFF
few TRBJ1-3 . TRBV24-1 TGTGCCACCAGTGACGGAACTAACTCTGGAAACACCATATATTTT CATSDGTNSGNTIYF
. TRBJ2-1 TRBD2 TRBV24-1 TGTGCCACCACGACGGGAGGGAACAATGAGCAGTTCTTC CATTTGGNNEQFF
. TRBJ2-7 TRBD1 TRBV29-1 TGCAGCGTTGCTTGGGGACAGTGGGCGAACGAGCAGTACTTC CSVAWGQWANEQYF
few TRBJ1-2 . TRBV29-1 TGCAGCGCCGGCCGCAGGGAGAGTTATGGCTACACCTTC CSAGRRESYGYTF
. TRBJ2-1 TRBD1 TRBV10-3 TGTGCCATCAGTGAGTCTAGAGACAGGGCCGCGGATGAGCAGTTCTTC CAISESRDRAADEQFF
few TRBJ1-4 TRBD1 TRBV7-8 TGTGCCAGCAGCTTAGGGGGGACAGGGGACGAAAAACTGTTTTTT CASSLGGTGDEKLFF
few TRBJ2-5 . TRBV11-2 TGTGCCAGCAGCTTAGGGGCCGGGGGGACCCAGTACTTC CASSLGAGGTQYF
few TRBJ1-5 . TRBV9 TGTGCCAGCAGCGTAGGAATACTCACGGGACAGCCCCAGCATTTT CASSVGILTGQPQHF
. TRBJ2-4 . TRBV7-2 TGTGCCAGCAGCTTGGGCCAGTCAAACATTCAGTACTTC CASSLGQSNIQYF
few TRBJ2-3 . TRBV29-1 TGCAGCGTCCTCGAAGGGGCGGTCACAGATACGCAGTATTTT CSVLEGAVTDTQYF
. TRBJ2-1 TRBD2 TRBV18 TGTGCCAGCTCAAATTCGGGAGGCTTGAGAAATGAGCAGTTCTTC CASSNSGGLRNEQFF
. TRBJ1-1 TRBD1 TRBV6-5 TGTGCCAGCAGTAACCGGGACAGGGTTCGGATTACTGAAGCTTTCTTT CASSNRDRVRITEAFF
. TRBJ1-2 . TRBV3-1 TGTGCCAGCAGCCCCACAGGGACTAGTGGCTACACCTTC CASSPTGTSGYTF
few TRBJ2-2 TRBD2 TRBV11-3 TGTGCCAGCAGCTTACAGGCTAGCGGGGTCCAAGGGGAGCTGTTTTTT CASSLQASGVQGELFF
few TRBJ2-7 TRBD1 TRBV12-3/TRBV12-4 TGTGCCAGCAGTTTATCCGGGACAGGGGCCAGAGAGCAGTACTTC CASSLSGTGAREQYF
. TRBJ2-3 TRBD1 TRBV20-1 TGCAGTGCTAGAGTTCTTCGACAGGGGGTGTCAGATACGCAGTATTTT CSARVLRQGVSDTQYF
. TRBJ1-2 . TRBV12-3/TRBV12-4 TGTGTCAGCAGTTTATCCGGGACCTACCATGGCTACACCTTC CVSSLSGTYHGYTF
few TRBJ2-3 TRBD2 TRBV12-3/TRBV12-4 TGTGCCAGCAGCGATCCGGGGAGCGGGAGGGGGGATACGCAGTATTTT CASSDPGSGRGDTQYF
few TRBJ2-1 . TRBV30 TGTGCCTGGGAGGACCTCCTCAGGGGCAATGAGCAGTTCTTC CAWEDLLRGNEQFF
few TRBJ2-1 TRBD2 TRBV11-1 TGTGCCAGCAGCACGGGACTAGCGGGGGTGGAGGAGCAGTTCTTC CASSTGLAGVEEQFF
few TRBJ2-7 . TRBV3-1 TGTGCCAGCAGCCAAGTGCCCCCCGGGACCGCATCCTACGAGCAGTACTTC CASSQVPPGTASYEQYF
. TRBJ2-1 . TRBV7-2 TGTGCCAGCAGTCGAACTAGGAACAATGAGCAGTTCTTC CASSRTRNNEQFF
few TRBJ2-7 . TRBV7-9 TGTGCCAGCAGCTTCGGTTTGGGCTACGAGCAGTACTTC CASSFGLGYEQYF
. TRBJ2-1 . TRBV7-8 TGTGCCAGCAGCTCTAGTTGGCAGGGGAAATTAGGGACCAATGAGCAGTTCTTC CASSSSWQGKLGTNEQFF
. TRBJ2-3 . TRBV10-3 TGTGCCATCAGTGAGAGGGGTAGCACAGATACGCAGTATTTT CAISERGSTDTQYF
. TRBJ1-1 . TRBV30 TGTGCCTGGAGGAGGAACACTGAAGCTTTCTTT CAWRRNTEAFF
few TRBJ2-7 . TRBV20-1 TGCAGTGCTAGAGTCCGGCAGGGCGCCTACGAGCAGTACTTC CSARVRQGAYEQYF